This T cell receptor beta chain emerged from a study of sequential checkpoint blockade in melanoma. Study-wide context: Arm A got nivolumab then ipilimumab; arm B the reverse, 1:1.

Repertoires were generated with immunoSEQ multiplex PCR, while TCRdb's copy carries only in-frame clones and drops some. Among 10,000 to 15,000 clones listed, approximately 27% were seen once. This sample's treatment: randomized to nivolumab then ipilimumab (arm A) or the reverse (arm B). This CDR3 has 14 residues. Trimming shortened V by 4 bases and J by 5 bases, and 14 bases separated the two germline ends. CDR1 is MNHGY and CDR2 is SAAAGT in the germline V gene. The V gene is TRBV6-8, the J gene TRBJ2-5, with D uncertain. The sequenced sample was tumor tissue (inferred from file names), obtained from a patient given nivolumab and ipilimumab in sequence. The source of this sequence is a human donor with melanoma. CDR3 nucleotides: TGTGCCAGCAGTTTCGTGTCCAACGGGGAGACCCAGTACTTC. Its protein is CASSFVSNGETQYF.